This T cell receptor beta chain was recovered during a study of T cell changes during pregnancy in multiple sclerosis. Clones were read by immunoSEQ multiplex PCR, and TCRdb kept only the in-frame ones, dropping some. The sample yields under 80,000 clones, about 89% seen once. CDR1 is SGHVS, CDR2 FQNEAQ, per germline. The V gene lost 3 bases and the J gene lost 6 bases, with 18 bases spanning the gap. The CDR3 totals 16 residues. The count of this clone is one. The chain carries TRBV7-8 and TRBJ2-1; the D gene is possibly TRBD1 (5 bases). The receptor was derived from a female donor with multiple sclerosis, enrolled in a pregnancy study. The source was peripheral blood, collected in the second trimester of pregnancy. For the CDR3, the DNA is TGTGCCAGCAGCTTCTCTGGTTGGGGCGATCCCAATGAGCAGTTCTTC. It is translated as CASSFSGWGDPNEQFF.